The 5 T cell receptor beta chains listed next were all sequenced from one sample in a study of T-cell reconstitution after alpha-beta-depleted transplantation in children. Unique molecular identifiers featured in how the TCRbeta library was prepared. TCRdb recomputed calls from the PCR reads with MiXCR, one row per CDR3 protein. The repertoire holds roughly 500,000 distinct CDR3 sequences, 30% to 35% seen once, with under 3% in the top ten. The material sequenced was PBMCs from the stem cell graft donor, taken from the stem cell graft. These receptors came from a human donor who donated a stem cell graft to a child with aplastic anemia.

The gene calls are TRBV12-3 or TRBV12-4 and TRBJ1-2; D is uncertain. The CDR3 is made up of 11 amino acids. V was cut by 6 bases and J by 7 bases, with 9 bases left in between. CDR3 bases: TGTGCCAGCAGCTCACGATTTGGCTACACCTTC. It specifies CASSSRFGYTF.

About this clonotype itself: This may be a read error, as it is one base from a much larger clone. The chain employs TRBV7-2 and TRBJ1-4; D might be TRBD1 (5 bases). The V end lost 2 bases, the J end lost 3 bases, and 7 bases lay between the germline ends. The CDR3 is 14 residues long. Germline values: CDR1 SGHTA, CDR2 FQGNSA. The CDR3 loop reads CASSLWGANEKLFF. As DNA, the CDR3 is TGTGCCAGCAGCTTATGGGGGGCTAATGAAAAACTGTTTTTT.

V gene TRBV6-2 or TRBV6-3 combines with J gene TRBJ2-1; 12 bases fit TRBD2. The CDR3 consists of 17 residues. Per the germline V gene, CDR1 is MNHEY and CDR2 is SVGEGT. V was clipped by 4 bases and J by 6 bases; unmatched bases: 10. The CDR3 DNA sequence: TGTGCCAGCAGTTCCACCGGACTAGCGGGGCCTGGCAATGAGCAGTTCTTC. As protein: CASSSTGLAGPGNEQFF.

The CDR3 loop is CASSPPGQGRGYTF. The CDR3 coding sequence is TGTGCCAGCAGTCCCCCGGGACAGGGTCGTGGCTACACCTTC. This chain joins TRBV12-3 or TRBV12-4 and TRBJ1-2, with 9 bases matching TRBD1. J gave up 7 bases and V 5 bases, and 8 bases lay outside the gene matches. The CDR3 contains 14 residues.

A few counts support this clonotype. This chain uses TRBV5-1 with TRBJ1-3, with no clear D. Germline loops: CDR1 SGHRS, CDR2 YFSETQ. Trimming took 5 bases from V and 0 from J, leaving 9 bases between them. The CDR3 sequence is 14 residues long. CDR3 amino acids: CASRDPSSGNTIYF. CDR3 DNA sequence: TGCGCCAGCAGAGACCCAAGCTCTGGAAACACCATATATTTT.